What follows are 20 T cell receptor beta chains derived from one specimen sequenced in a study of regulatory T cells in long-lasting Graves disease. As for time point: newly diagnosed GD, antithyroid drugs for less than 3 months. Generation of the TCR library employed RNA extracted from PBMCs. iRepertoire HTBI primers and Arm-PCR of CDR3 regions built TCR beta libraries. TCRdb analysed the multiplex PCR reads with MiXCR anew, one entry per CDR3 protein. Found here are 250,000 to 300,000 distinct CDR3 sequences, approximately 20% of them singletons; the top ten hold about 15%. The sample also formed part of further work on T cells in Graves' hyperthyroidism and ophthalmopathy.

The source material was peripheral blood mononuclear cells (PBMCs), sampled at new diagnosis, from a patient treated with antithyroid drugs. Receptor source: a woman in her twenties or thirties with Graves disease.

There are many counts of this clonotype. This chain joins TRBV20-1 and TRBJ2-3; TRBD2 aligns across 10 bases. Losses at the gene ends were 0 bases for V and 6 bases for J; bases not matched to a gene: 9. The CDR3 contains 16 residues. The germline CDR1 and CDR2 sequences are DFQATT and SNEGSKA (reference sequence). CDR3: CSARDERGGIRDTQYF. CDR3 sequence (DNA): TGCAGTGCTAGAGATGAGCGGGGGGGCATCAGGGATACGCAGTATTTT.

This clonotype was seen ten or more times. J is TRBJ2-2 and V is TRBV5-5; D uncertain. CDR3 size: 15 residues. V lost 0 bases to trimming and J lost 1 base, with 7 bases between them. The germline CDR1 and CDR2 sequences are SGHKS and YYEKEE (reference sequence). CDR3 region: CASSLDSLNTGELFF. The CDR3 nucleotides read TGTGCCAGCAGCTTGGACAGTTTGAACACCGGGGAGCTGTTTTTT.

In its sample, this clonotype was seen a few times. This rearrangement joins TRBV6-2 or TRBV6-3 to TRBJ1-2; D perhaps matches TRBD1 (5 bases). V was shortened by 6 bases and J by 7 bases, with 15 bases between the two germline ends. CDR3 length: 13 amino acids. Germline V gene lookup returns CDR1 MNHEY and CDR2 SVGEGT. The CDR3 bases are TGTGCCAGCAGACCTCAGGGAGTCGGTGGCTACACCTTC. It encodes CASRPQGVGGYTF.

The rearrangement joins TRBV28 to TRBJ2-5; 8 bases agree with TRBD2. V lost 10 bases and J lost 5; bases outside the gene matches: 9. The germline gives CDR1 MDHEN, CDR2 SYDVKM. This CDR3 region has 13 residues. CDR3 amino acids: CATSAGGAETQYF. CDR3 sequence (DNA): TGTGCCACATCTGCCGGGGGGGCGGAGACCCAGTACTTC.

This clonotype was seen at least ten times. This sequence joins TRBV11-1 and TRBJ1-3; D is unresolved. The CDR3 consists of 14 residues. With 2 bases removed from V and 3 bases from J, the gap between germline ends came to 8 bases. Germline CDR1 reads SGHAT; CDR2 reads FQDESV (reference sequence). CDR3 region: CASSLRGIGNTIYF. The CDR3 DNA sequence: TGTGCCAGCAGCTTAAGAGGAATTGGAAACACCATATATTTT. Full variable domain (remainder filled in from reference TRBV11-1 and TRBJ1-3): EAEVAQSPRYKITEKSQAVAFWCDPISGHATLYWYRQILGQGPELLVQFQDESVVDDSQLPKDRFSAERLKGVDSTLKIQPAELGDSAMYLCASSLRGIGNTIYFGEGSWLTVV.

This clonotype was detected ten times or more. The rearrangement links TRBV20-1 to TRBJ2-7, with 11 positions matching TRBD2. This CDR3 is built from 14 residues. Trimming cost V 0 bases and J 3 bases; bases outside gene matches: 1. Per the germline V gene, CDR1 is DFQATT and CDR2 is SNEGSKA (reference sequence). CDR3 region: CSAREGTSGYEQYF. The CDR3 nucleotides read TGCAGTGCTAGAGAAGGGACTAGCGGCTACGAGCAGTACTTC.

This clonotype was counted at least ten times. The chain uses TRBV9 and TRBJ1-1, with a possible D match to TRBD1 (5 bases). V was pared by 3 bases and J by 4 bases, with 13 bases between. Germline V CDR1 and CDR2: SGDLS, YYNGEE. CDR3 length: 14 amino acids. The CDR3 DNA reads TGTGCCAGCAGCGCTGATAGCGGGGGCACTGAAGCTTTCTTT. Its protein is CASSADSGGTEAFF.

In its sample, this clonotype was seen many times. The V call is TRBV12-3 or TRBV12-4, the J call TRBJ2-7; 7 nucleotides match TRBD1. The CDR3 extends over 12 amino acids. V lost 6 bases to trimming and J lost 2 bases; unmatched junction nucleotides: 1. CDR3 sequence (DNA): TGTGCCAGCAGAGGGACAGCCTACGAGCAGTACTTC. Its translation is CASRGTAYEQYF.

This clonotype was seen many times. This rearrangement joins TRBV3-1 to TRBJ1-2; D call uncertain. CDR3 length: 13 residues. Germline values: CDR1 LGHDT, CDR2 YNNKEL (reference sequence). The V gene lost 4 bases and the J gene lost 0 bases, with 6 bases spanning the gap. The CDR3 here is CASSRSSNYGYTF. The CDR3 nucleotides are TGTGCCAGCAGCCGCAGCTCTAACTATGGCTACACCTTC.

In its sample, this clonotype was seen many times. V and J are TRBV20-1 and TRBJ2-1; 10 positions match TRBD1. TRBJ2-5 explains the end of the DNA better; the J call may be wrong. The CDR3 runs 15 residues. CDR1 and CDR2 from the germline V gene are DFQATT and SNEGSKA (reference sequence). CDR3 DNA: TGCAGTGCTAGAGAGATGGGACAGGGGCGGGAGACCCAGTACTTC. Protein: CSAREMGQGRETQYF.

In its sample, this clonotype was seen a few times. The CDR3 region is CASSQALRDRGIRNQPQHF. CDR3 bases: TGTGCCAGCAGCCAGGCTTTAAGAGATCGCGGCATCCGTAATCAGCCCCAGCATTTT. The rearrangement uses TRBV4-2 and TRBJ1-5, with D hard to call. Germline loops: CDR1 LGHNA, CDR2 YNFKEQ. V gave up 3 bases and J gave up 4 bases, with 25 bases separating them. The CDR3 sequence is 19 residues long.

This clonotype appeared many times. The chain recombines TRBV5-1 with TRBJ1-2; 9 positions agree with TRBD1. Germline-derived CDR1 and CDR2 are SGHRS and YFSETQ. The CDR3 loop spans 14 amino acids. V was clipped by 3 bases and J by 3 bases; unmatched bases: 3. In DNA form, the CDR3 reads TGCGCCAGCAGCTACAGGGGGCTCGACTATGGCTACACCTTC. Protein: CASSYRGLDYGYTF.

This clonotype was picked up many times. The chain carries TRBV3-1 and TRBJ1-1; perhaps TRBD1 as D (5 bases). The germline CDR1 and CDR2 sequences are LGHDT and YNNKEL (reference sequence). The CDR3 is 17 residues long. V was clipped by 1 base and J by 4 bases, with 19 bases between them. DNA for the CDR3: TGTGCCAGCAGCCAAGCTGGGGGGGGGAATGACGGCACTGAAGCTTTCTTT. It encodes CASSQAGGGNDGTEAFF.

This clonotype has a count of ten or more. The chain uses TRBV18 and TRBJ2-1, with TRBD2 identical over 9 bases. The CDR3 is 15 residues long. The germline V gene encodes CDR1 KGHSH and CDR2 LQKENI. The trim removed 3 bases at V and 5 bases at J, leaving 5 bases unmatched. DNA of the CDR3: TGTGCCAGCTCACCGGGGACTAGCCGGCACAATGAGCAGTTCTTC. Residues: CASSPGTSRHNEQFF.

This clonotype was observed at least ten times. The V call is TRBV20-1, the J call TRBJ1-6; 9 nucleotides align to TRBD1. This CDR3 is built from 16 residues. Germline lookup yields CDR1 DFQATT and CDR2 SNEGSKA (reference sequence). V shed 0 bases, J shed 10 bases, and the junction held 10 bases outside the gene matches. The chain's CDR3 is CSARDAPGQGLSPLHF. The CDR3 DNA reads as TGCAGTGCTAGAGATGCCCCGGGACAGGGTCTCTCACCCCTCCACTTT.

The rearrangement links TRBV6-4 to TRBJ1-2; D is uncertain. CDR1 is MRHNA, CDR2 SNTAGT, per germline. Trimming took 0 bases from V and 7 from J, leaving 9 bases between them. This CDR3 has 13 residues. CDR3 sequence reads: CASSDSSGGGYTF. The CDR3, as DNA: TGTGCCAGCAGTGACTCATCGGGCGGTGGCTACACCTTC.

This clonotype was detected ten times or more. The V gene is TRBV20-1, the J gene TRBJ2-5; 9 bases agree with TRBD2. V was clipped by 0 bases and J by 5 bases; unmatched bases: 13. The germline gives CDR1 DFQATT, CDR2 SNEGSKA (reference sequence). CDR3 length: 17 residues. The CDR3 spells CSARDGGAGGPGETQYF. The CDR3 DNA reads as TGCAGTGCTAGAGATGGCGGGGCGGGGGGGCCCGGGGAGACCCAGTACTTC.

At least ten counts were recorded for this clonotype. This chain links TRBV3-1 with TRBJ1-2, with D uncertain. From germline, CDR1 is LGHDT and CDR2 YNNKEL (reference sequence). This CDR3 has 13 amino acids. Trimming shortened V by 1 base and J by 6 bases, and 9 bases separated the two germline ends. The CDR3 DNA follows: TGTGCCAGCAGCCAAGCGGCAGGCGATGGCTACACCTTC. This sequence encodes CASSQAAGDGYTF.

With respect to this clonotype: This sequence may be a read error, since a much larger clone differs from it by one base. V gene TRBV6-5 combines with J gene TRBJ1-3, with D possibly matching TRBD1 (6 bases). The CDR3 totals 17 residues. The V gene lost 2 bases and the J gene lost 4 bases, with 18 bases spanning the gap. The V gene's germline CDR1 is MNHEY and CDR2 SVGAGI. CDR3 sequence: CASSYPGAGVDGNTIYF. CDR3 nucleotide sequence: TGTGCCAGCAGTTACCCAGGGGCAGGGGTAGACGGAAACACCATATATTTT.

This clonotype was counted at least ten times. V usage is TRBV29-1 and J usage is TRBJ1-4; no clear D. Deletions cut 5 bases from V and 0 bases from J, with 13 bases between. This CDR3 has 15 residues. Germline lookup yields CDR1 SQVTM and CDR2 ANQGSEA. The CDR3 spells CSVSWSPATNEKLFF. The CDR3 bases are TGCAGCGTTTCATGGAGTCCGGCAACTAATGAAAAACTGTTTTTT.